This T cell receptor beta chain was sequenced during a study of cytomegalovirus exposure and HLA in healthy donors. Study-level points and caveats: Follow-up analysis seemed to connect common viral pathogens with several of the most significant clusters identified. A later analysis linked a missense DCLRE1C variant to TCR beta V- and J-gene trimming. Segments of the TCR beta V type were, in most cases, productive about 87% or about 30% of the time in an earlier analysis.

With regard to this clone: The target antigen is unknown.

The donors (healthy individuals) were bone marrow donors. This CDR3 contains 15 residues. Germline-derived CDR1 and CDR2 are SGHVS and FNYEAQ. Trimming removed 0 bases at V and 5 bases at J, with 13 bases between. PCR primers comprised 60 Vbeta and 13 Jbeta primers. This table comes from immunoSEQ multiplex PCR, and its TCRdb copy is limited to in-frame clones, with some not included. The profile shows about 150,000 clones, around 80% of them singletons. Sequencing was carried out using PBMCs. This TCR was recovered from a man aged 18-30 years in good health and CMV-seronegative. This chain links TRBV7-6 with TRBJ1-1; tentatively, D is TRBD1 (5 bases). This CDR3 reads CASSLAAGPTTEAFF. CDR3 nucleotides: TGTGCCAGCAGCTTAGCGGCAGGGCCCACGACTGAAGCTTTCTTT.